This TCR beta chain was captured in a study of T cell clonotyping in hematopoietic cell transplantation. Study summary: Pretransplant recipient samples were taken after cytoreduction. Study results and caveats: Higher Inverse Simpson Index values in graft donor and pretransplant recipient predicted broader posttransplant TCR diversity. After transplant, recipient diversity fell while pathologically expanded clonotypes grew through day 180.

Turning to this clone: Its matching antigen is unknown.

V lost 0 bases to trimming and J lost 4 bases, with 12 bases between them. This CDR3 has 15 residues. The V gene's germline CDR1 is MGHRA and CDR2 YSYEKL. Sequencing used immunoSEQ multiplex PCR; TCRdb keeps in-frame clones, though not all of them. The sample has thousands of clones, around 90% seen once. The time point was: recipient sample about 28 days before transplant, after cytoreduction. Recipients were bled about 28 days pretransplant and at posttransplant days 30, 100, 180. The source is a man aged 25-45 years with acute myeloid leukemia. Some clones in this sample may be carry-over from other donors' samples. V is TRBV4-1 and J is TRBJ1-1, with D unclear. The sequences come from peripheral blood mononuclear cells, collected before stem cell transplant. CDR3 DNA: TGCGCCAGCAGCCAAGATGGAGGGTGGAGCACTGAAGCTTTCTTT. This codes for CASSQDGGWSTEAFF.